Following are 12 T cell receptor beta chains from one sample sequenced in a study of OX40 agonist ivuxolimab in advanced cancers. TCRdb's table, derived via immunoSEQ multiplex PCR, lists solely in-frame clones and lacks some. The sample consists of tens of thousands of clones, 80% to 95% of them appearing once. Sample: CD4+ or CD8+ T cells sorted from blood, taken in a trial of the OX40 agonist ivuxolimab. Source of these receptors: an adult with an advanced solid tumor such as melanoma, head and neck, liver or kidney cancer.

In nucleotides, the CDR3 is TGTGCCAGCAGCCTAGGGGTAACGAGCTACAATGAGCAGTTCTTC. Translating gives CASSLGVTSYNEQFF. The chain uses TRBV14 and TRBJ2-1; the D gene is possibly TRBD1 (5 bases). The ends were cut back, 4 bases at V and 3 bases at J, with 13 bases in the middle. In germline, CDR1 is SGHDN, CDR2 FVKESK. This CDR3 contains 15 residues.

In its sample, this clone was seen once. V usage is TRBV4-1 and J usage is TRBJ1-6; TRBD1 might be the D (5 bases). Trimming pared 0 bases from V and 6 bases from J, leaving 15 bases between. Germline V gene data show CDR1 as MGHRA and CDR2 as YSYEKL. CDR3 size: 17 residues. CDR3 loop: CASSQEYPDTINSPLHF. For the CDR3, the DNA is TGCGCCAGCAGCCAAGAGTACCCGGACACCATTAATTCACCCCTCCACTTT.

The V gene is TRBV9, the J gene TRBJ2-1, with a possible D match to TRBD1 (5 bases). Germline lookup yields CDR1 SGDLS and CDR2 YYNGEE. Between the trimmed V and J ends, which lost 4 bases and 6 bases, there was a span of 11 bases. This CDR3 has 13 amino acids. The CDR3 DNA reads as TGTGCCAGCAGCAGTAGTCAGGGCAATGAGCAGTTCTTC. As protein: CASSSSQGNEQFF.

CDR3 region: CASSLGGTPSGNTIYF. The CDR3 region has the DNA TGTGCCAGCAGCTTAGGCGGGACCCCCTCTGGAAACACCATATATTTT. The gene calls are TRBV5-4 and TRBJ1-3; D may be TRBD1 (5 bases). The V and J ends lost 2 bases and 0 bases respectively, with 12 bases between them. This CDR3 is built from 16 residues. Germline lookup yields CDR1 SGHNT and CDR2 YYREEE (reference sequence). Looking up the rest from reference TRBV5-4 and TRBJ1-3 gives the full variable domain: ETGVTQSPTHLIKTRGQQVTLRCSSQSGHNTVSWYQQALGQGPQFIFQYYREEENGRGNFPPRFSGLQFPNYSSELNVNALELDDSALYLCASSLGGTPSGNTIYFGEGSWLTVV.

This sequence joins TRBV27 and TRBJ2-2, with D possibly TRBD1 on 6 matching bases. Germline loops: CDR1 MNHEY, CDR2 SMNVEV (reference sequence). This CDR3 spans 13 amino acids. The V and J ends lost 7 bases and 5 bases respectively, with 11 bases between them. CDR3 nucleotide sequence: TGTGCCAGCATACAGGGTGGGACCGGGGAGCTGTTTTTT. Translation: CASIQGGTGELFF.

The gene calls are TRBV9 and TRBJ1-3; the D gene is possibly TRBD1 (6 bases). This CDR3 contains 15 residues. Per the germline V gene, CDR1 is SGDLS and CDR2 is YYNGEE. V lost 4 bases and J 4 bases, leaving 15 bases between the germline ends. The DNA for the CDR3 is TGTGCCAGCAGCCTGAACACAGGGATCGGAAACACCATATATTTT. It is translated as CASSLNTGIGNTIYF.

The chain recombines TRBV6-5 with TRBJ2-2; 9 positions agree with TRBD1. Looked up from germline, CDR1 is MNHEY and CDR2 is SVGAGI. V trimming: 6 bases; J trimming: 1 base; junction bases outside the gene matches: 3. CDR3 size: 15 residues. The CDR3 is CASSWTGENTGELFF. The DNA of the CDR3 is TGTGCCAGCAGCTGGACAGGGGAGAACACCGGGGAGCTGTTTTTT.

J is TRBJ1-1 and V is TRBV18; D gene ambiguous. Trimming removed 4 bases from V and 4 bases from J, with 10 bases in between. CDR3 length: 13 amino acids. Germline-derived CDR1 and CDR2 are KGHSH and LQKENI. CDR3 region: CASSLGEGTEAFF. DNA of the CDR3: TGTGCCAGCTCACTTGGTGAGGGCACTGAAGCTTTCTTT.

This sequence joins TRBV4-1 and TRBJ2-5; D is perhaps TRBD1 (5 bases). Per the germline V gene, CDR1 is MGHRA and CDR2 is YSYEKL. V lost 0 bases and J lost 5, with 16 bases in between. The CDR3 has 16 residues. CDR3 residues: CASSQDEWQGMETQYF. Written as DNA, the CDR3 is TGCGCCAGCAGCCAAGATGAGTGGCAGGGAATGGAGACCCAGTACTTC.

The J gene is TRBJ2-1, the V gene TRBV5-6; 8 nucleotides line up with TRBD2. The CDR3 has 14 residues. Trimming removed 3 bases from V and 6 bases from J; junction bases left unmatched: 5. Germline V CDR1 and CDR2: SGHDT, YYEEEE. The CDR3 is CASSSSGTSNEQFF. The CDR3 bases are TGTGCCAGCAGCTCGAGTGGGACTAGCAATGAGCAGTTCTTC.

This chain uses TRBV11-2 with TRBJ2-7; 8 bases are a match to TRBD1. The V and J ends lost 2 bases and 7 bases, in that order; junction bases with no gene match: 4. The CDR3 has 13 amino acids. From germline, CDR1 is SGHAT and CDR2 FQNNGV. The CDR3 loop reads CASSLRQGREQYF. CDR3 DNA sequence: TGTGCCAGCAGCTTAAGACAGGGGCGGGAGCAGTACTTC. The full variable domain, completed using reference TRBV11-2 and TRBJ2-7, is EAGVAQSPRYKIIEKRQSVAFWCNPISGHATLYWYQQILGQGPKLLIQFQNNGVVDDSQLPKDRFSAERLKGVDSTLKIQPAKLEDSAVYLCASSLRQGREQYFGPGTRLTVT.

The chain couples TRBV4-2 to TRBJ2-5; TRBD2 aligns across 10 bases. V trimming: 1 base; J trimming: 7 bases; junction bases outside the gene matches: 6. Germline V gives CDR1 LGHNA, CDR2 YNFKEQ. This CDR3 spans 15 amino acids. Here the CDR3 DNA reads TGTGCCAGCAGCCAAGCTATCGGACTAGCGGTGACCCAGTACTTC. It yields the protein CASSQAIGLAVTQYF.